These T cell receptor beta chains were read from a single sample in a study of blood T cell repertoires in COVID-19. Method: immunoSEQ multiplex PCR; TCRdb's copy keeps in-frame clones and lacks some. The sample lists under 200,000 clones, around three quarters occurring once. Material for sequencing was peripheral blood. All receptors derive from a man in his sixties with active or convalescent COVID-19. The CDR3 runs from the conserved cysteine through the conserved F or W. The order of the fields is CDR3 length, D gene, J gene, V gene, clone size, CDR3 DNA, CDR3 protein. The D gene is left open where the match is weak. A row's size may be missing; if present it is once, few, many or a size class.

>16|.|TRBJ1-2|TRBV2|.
TGTGCCAGCAGTGAAGCGCTTGAGGCACCTAACTATGGCTACACCTTC
CASSEALEAPNYGYTF
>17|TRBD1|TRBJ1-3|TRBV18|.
TGTGCCAGCTCACCACCTGGACAGGGGAGCTCTGGAAACACCATATATTTT
CASSPPGQGSSGNTIYF
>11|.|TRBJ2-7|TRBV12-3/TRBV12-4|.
TGTGCCAGCAGGGACTTCTACGAGCAGTACTTC
CASRDFYEQYF
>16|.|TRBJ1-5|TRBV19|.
TGTGCCAGTAGTTTGACGGGGGGGATCAGCAATCAGCCCCAGCATTTT
CASSLTGGISNQPQHF
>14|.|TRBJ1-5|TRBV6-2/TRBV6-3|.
TGTGCCAGCAGTTACGGCAGGAGCAATCAGCCCCAGCATTTT
CASSYGRSNQPQHF
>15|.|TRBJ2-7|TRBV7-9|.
TGTGCCAGCAGCTTAGAGGCAGGGCACTCCTACGAGCAGTACTTC
CASSLEAGHSYEQYF
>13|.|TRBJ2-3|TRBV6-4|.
TGTGCCAGCGGGACGCAGCAGGGGGATACGCAGTATTTT
CASGTQQGDTQYF
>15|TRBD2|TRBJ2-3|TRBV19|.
TGTGCCAGTAGTCGGACTAGCGTTAGCACAGATACGCAGTATTTT
CASSRTSVSTDTQYF
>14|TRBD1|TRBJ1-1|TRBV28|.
TGTGCCAGCAGTTTAGACAGGGTACTCACTGAAGCTTTCTTT
CASSLDRVLTEAFF
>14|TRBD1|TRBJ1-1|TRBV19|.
TGTGCCAGTAGTCCGGGACAGGGGGACGCTGAAGCTTTCTTT
CASSPGQGDAEAFF
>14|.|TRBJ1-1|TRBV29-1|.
TGCAGCGTTGAGGACACAGGGATGAACACTGAAGCTTTCTTT
CSVEDTGMNTEAFF
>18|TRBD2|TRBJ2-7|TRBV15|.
TGTGCCACCAGCAGAGATCCCTGGGATGTTGGGAGGGTCCACGAGCAGTACTTC
CATSRDPWDVGRVHEQYF
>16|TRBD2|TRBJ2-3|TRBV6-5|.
TGTGCCAGCAGTTCAACCCTACTAGCGGTGGCAGATACGCAGTATTTT
CASSSTLLAVADTQYF
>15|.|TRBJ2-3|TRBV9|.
TGTGCCAGCAGCCCCGGGAGCAGTGAAGGAGATACGCAGTATTTT
CASSPGSSEGDTQYF
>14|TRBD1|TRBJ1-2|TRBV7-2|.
TGTGCCAGCAGCTCCGGGACAGGGCTCTATGGCTACACCTTC
CASSSGTGLYGYTF
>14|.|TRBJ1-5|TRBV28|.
TGTGCCAGCAGATCGACAGCGCTTAATCAGCCCCAGCATTTT
CASRSTALNQPQHF
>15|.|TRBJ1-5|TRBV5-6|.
TGTGCCAGCAGCTTCGGACGCGGAGGTGGACAGCCCCAGCATTTT
CASSFGRGGGQPQHF
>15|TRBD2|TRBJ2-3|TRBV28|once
TGTGCCAGCAGTTCGGTGGCGGGAGGGACAGATACGCAGTATTTT
CASSSVAGGTDTQYF
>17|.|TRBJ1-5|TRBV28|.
TGTGCCAGCAGGTACTCTCCGGGAGCCAATAGCAATCAGCCCCAGCATTTT
CASRYSPGANSNQPQHF
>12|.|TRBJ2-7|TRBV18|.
TGTGCCAGCTCACCAGGAGGGGACGAGCAGTACTTC
CASSPGGDEQYF
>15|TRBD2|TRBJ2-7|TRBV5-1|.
TGCGCCAGCAGCCCCTGGACTAGCGGAGGCTACGAGCAGTACTTC
CASSPWTSGGYEQYF
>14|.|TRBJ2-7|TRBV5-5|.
TGTGCCAGCAGCTTTCCGGGATATGGTTACGAGCAGTACTTC
CASSFPGYGYEQYF
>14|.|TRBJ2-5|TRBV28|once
TGTGCCAGCAGTGGGGGGACGTTGGAAGAGACCCAGTACTTC
CASSGGTLEETQYF
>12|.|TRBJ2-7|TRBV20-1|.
TGCAGTGCCAGTCGAGGGCACGGCGAGCAGTACTTC
CSASRGHGEQYF
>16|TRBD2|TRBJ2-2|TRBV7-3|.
TGTGCCAGCAGCTTACAAGCGGGAGCGAACACCGGGGAGCTGTTTTTT
CASSLQAGANTGELFF
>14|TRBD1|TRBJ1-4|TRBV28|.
TGTGCCAGCAGTTTGAGACAGGGGTTCGAAAAACTGTTTTTT
CASSLRQGFEKLFF
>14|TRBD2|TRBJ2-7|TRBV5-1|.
TGCGCCAGCAGCAGGACTAGCGGGCGGTACGAGCAGTACTTC
CASSRTSGRYEQYF
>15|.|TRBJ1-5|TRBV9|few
TGTGCCAGCAGCCCAGGGGACGTTAGCAATCAGCCCCAGCATTTT
CASSPGDVSNQPQHF
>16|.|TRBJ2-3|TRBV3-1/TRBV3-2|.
TGTGCCAGCAGCTTCCGAGCAGGGGCCAGCACAGATACGCAGTATTTT
CASSFRAGASTDTQYF
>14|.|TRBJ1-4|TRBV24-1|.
TGTGCCACCAGTGATCCGGGAACTAATGAAAAACTGTTTTTT
CATSDPGTNEKLFF
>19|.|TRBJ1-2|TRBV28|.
TGTGCCAGCAGGACTCCGCGCAGTACAGGACAGAGCGCTAACTATGGCTACACCTTC
CASRTPRSTGQSANYGYTF
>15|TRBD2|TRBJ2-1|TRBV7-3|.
TGTGCCAGCAGCTTGAGGCGGGAGGGCCGCGATGAGCAGTTCTTC
CASSLRREGRDEQFF
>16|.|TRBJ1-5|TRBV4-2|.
TGTGCCAGCAGCCAAGTTGGCGGGGAGAGCAATCAGCCCCAGCATTTT
CASSQVGGESNQPQHF
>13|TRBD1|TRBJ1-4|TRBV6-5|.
TGTGCCAGCACTAGGGGGCAAGGTGAAAAACTGTTTTTT
CASTRGQGEKLFF
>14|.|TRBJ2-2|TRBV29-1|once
TGCAGCGTTGGGGCCACTTTGAACACCGGGGAGCTGTTTTTT
CSVGATLNTGELFF
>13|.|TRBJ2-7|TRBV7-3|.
TGTGCCAGCAGCTATGACAGTTCCTACGAGCAGTACTTC
CASSYDSSYEQYF
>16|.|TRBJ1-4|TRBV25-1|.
TGTGCCAGCAGATCAGGGTTGGGGCCAACTAATGAAAAACTGTTTTTT
CASRSGLGPTNEKLFF
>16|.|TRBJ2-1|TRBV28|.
TGTGCCAGCAGTTCGGGCGTAGCGAGCTCCTACAATGAGCAGTTCTTC
CASSSGVASSYNEQFF
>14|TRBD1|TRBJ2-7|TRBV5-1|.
TGCGCCAGCAGCTACCGGGACAGGGGCCACGAGCAGTACTTC
CASSYRDRGHEQYF
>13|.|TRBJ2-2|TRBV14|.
TGTGCCAGCAGATTAGTCCACACCGGGGAGCTGTTTTTT
CASRLVHTGELFF
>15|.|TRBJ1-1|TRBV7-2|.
TGTGCCAGCAGCTTAGGGGTAGGGGCAGGCACTGAAGCTTTCTTT
CASSLGVGAGTEAFF
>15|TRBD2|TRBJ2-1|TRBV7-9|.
TGTGCCAGCAGCCACCGACTAGCGGGAAGCAATGAGCAGTTCTTC
CASSHRLAGSNEQFF
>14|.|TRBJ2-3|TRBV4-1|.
TGCGCCAGCAGCCAAGGCAGGGTGTCAGATACGCAGTATTTT
CASSQGRVSDTQYF
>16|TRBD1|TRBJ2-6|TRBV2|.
TGTGCCAGCACAGGACAGGGGGCAGGTGGGGCCAACGTCCTGACTTTC
CASTGQGAGGANVLTF
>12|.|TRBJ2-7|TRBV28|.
TGTGCCAGCAGCCCGGTCGCCTACGAGCAGTACTTC
CASSPVAYEQYF
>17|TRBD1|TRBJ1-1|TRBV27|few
TGTGCCAGCAGTTCCCAGGGGGGTCTCGCCATGAACACTGAAGCTTTCTTT
CASSSQGGLAMNTEAFF
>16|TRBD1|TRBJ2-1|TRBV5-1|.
TGCGCCAGCAGCGTGGAGGGACAGGGGTTCGCTGGTGAGCAGTTCTTC
CASSVEGQGFAGEQFF